The T cell receptor beta chain under discussion was sequenced for a study of T cells in localized non-small cell lung cancer. The method was immunoSEQ multiplex PCR; TCRdb's version includes in-frame clones alone and lacks a portion of them. The data show 30,000 to 45,000 clones, about 90% seen once. This TCR was sampled from a woman aged 40 to 75 with stage I lung adenocarcinoma. The sample consisted of peripheral blood, taken before any cancer treatment.

In DNA form, the CDR3 reads TGTGCCAGCAGTCCACAGGGGGAAACAGATACGCAGTATTTT. Protein sequence: CASSPQGETDTQYF. The chain couples TRBV6-4 to TRBJ2-3; 8 nucleotides agree with TRBD1. Germline V gene lookup returns CDR1 MRHNA and CDR2 SNTAGT. V shed 5 bases and J 3 bases; nucleotides not matched to a gene: 4. The CDR3 sequence is 14 residues long.